The 10 T cell receptor beta chains in this list originate from one sample, sequenced in a study of siplizumab effects on memory and regulatory T cells. Assay: immunoSEQ multiplex PCR; the TCRdb copy retains only in-frame clones and omits some. The table records about 110,000 clones, about 91% of them present only once. The sequenced sample was Tregs sorted from blood. These receptors came from a human donor in good health.

The V and J genes are TRBV7-9 and TRBJ2-7; tentatively, D is TRBD1 (6 bases). Germline CDR1 and CDR2: SEHNR and FQNEAQ (reference sequence). V was trimmed by 1 base and J by 12 bases, leaving 16 bases between them. The CDR3 consists of 13 residues. The CDR3 sequence is CASSLEGLQGLYF. The CDR3 bases are TGTGCCAGCAGCTTAGAGGGATTACAGGGTCTGTACTTC.

V gene TRBV4-2 combines with J gene TRBJ2-7; TRBD2 matches at 7 bases. The V and J ends lost 0 bases and 5 bases, in that order; junction bases with no gene match: 13. This CDR3 is 17 amino acids long. Germline V gene data show CDR1 as LGHNA and CDR2 as YNFKEQ. CDR3 coding DNA: TGTGCCAGCAGCCAAGATTTACCTGGCGGGAGAATGAACGAGCAGTACTTC. Amino acids: CASSQDLPGGRMNEQYF.

The chain carries TRBV6-6 and TRBJ2-7; a weak D match, TRBD2 (6 bases). The CDR3 has 13 residues. CDR1 is MNHNY and CDR2 is SVGAGI in the germline V gene (reference sequence). V gave up 9 bases and J gave up 0 bases, with 12 bases separating them. CDR3 sequence reads: CASTGTFSYEQYF. The CDR3 DNA reads TGTGCCAGTACCGGGACTTTCTCCTACGAGCAGTACTTC.

V usage is TRBV4-1 and J usage is TRBJ2-2; no reliable D call. There are 15 residues in the CDR3. With 0 bases removed from V and 4 bases from J, the gap between germline ends came to 9 bases. Germline-derived CDR1 and CDR2 are MGHRA and YSYEKL. CDR3 bases: TGCGCCAGCAGCCAAGAATACGCAATCACCGGGGAGCTGTTTTTT. Amino acid sequence: CASSQEYAITGELFF.

The V gene is TRBV19, the J gene TRBJ1-1, with D tentatively TRBD1 (6 bases). The length of the CDR3 is 15 residues. With 2 bases removed from V and 3 bases from J, the gap between germline ends came to 13 bases. The V gene's germline CDR1 is LNHDA and CDR2 SQIVND (reference sequence). For the CDR3, the DNA is TGTGCCAGTAGTATAACGGGGGCGCGGTACACTGAAGCTTTCTTT. Protein sequence: CASSITGARYTEAFF.

The chain has TRBV6-6 and TRBJ1-1, with D possibly being TRBD1 (5 bases). There are 14 residues in the CDR3. V gave up 7 bases and J gave up 6 bases, with 18 bases separating them. Germline lookup yields CDR1 MNHNY and CDR2 SVGAGI (reference sequence). CDR3 sequence: CASTSPPGAPEAFF. In DNA form, the CDR3 reads TGTGCCAGCACCTCACCCCCCGGGGCCCCTGAAGCTTTCTTT.

The chain recombines TRBV6-5 with TRBJ2-7; TRBD1 aligns across 9 bases. CDR1 is MNHEY, CDR2 SVGAGI, per germline. The length of the CDR3 is 14 residues. Trimming took 4 bases from V and 6 from J; bases not matched to a gene: 7. CDR3 DNA: TGTGCCAGCAGTTGGGGGACAGGGTCTGCCGAGCAGTACTTC. Translated: CASSWGTGSAEQYF.

V and J are TRBV11-1 and TRBJ2-1, with 8 bases lining up with TRBD1. Germline-derived CDR1 and CDR2 are SGHAT and FQDESV (reference sequence). This CDR3 is built from 14 residues. V was clipped by 6 bases and J by 3 bases; unmatched bases: 4. The CDR3 region is CASSRTGNYNEQFF. The CDR3 DNA reads as TGTGCCAGCAGTCGGACAGGGAACTACAATGAGCAGTTCTTC.

Only one count was recorded for this clone. This rearrangement joins TRBV2 to TRBJ2-5; D possibly uses TRBD1 or TRBD2 (5 bases each). CDR1 and CDR2 (germline): SNHLY, FYNNEI. The CDR3 contains 14 residues. V was trimmed by 7 bases and J by 4 bases, leaving 16 bases between them. DNA of the CDR3: TGTGCCAGCACCCCGGGGCAGGGTGGAGAGACCCAGTACTTC. It encodes CASTPGQGGETQYF.

The rearrangement links TRBV6-6 to TRBJ1-1, with no clear D. Per germline, CDR1 MNHNY and CDR2 SVGAGI (reference sequence). The CDR3 has 13 amino acids. The V end lost 6 bases, the J end lost 1 base, and 9 bases lay between the germline ends. CDR3 protein: CASRLTRNTEAFF. CDR3 nucleotides: TGTGCCAGCAGACTTACAAGGAACACTGAAGCTTTCTTT.